The 24 T cell receptor beta chains presented below share a single source sample, sequenced in a study of T cell changes during pregnancy in multiple sclerosis. The method was immunoSEQ multiplex PCR; TCRdb's version includes in-frame clones alone and lacks a portion of them. Of approximately 50,000 clones in the sample, about 94% were seen once. The material was CD4+ T cells from peripheral blood mononuclear cells, obtained after pregnancy. Receptors were obtained from a female donor with multiple sclerosis, enrolled in a pregnancy study.

The rearrangement uses TRBV2 and TRBJ2-7, with 7 bases lining up with TRBD1. CDR3 length equals 14 residues. J was trimmed by 1 base and V by 3 bases; bases with no gene match: 3. Germline V gene sequence: CDR1 SNHLY, CDR2 FYNNEI. CDR3 in amino acids: CASSDRQGSYEQYF. The CDR3 DNA reads TGTGCCAGCAGTGATCGACAGGGATCCTACGAGCAGTACTTC.

This clone is a singleton in its sample. The chain is built from TRBV19 and TRBJ1-5; 7 nucleotides agree with TRBD1. The J segment lost 0 bases and the V segment lost 9 bases, leaving 17 bases of the junction unmatched. This CDR3 is built from 18 residues. Looked up from germline, CDR1 is LNHDA and CDR2 is SQIVND (reference sequence). In DNA, the CDR3 is TGTGCCAGGCAATGGGACAGCAAAATTTCCTATAGCAATCAGCCCCAGCATTTT. Translated, it gives CARQWDSKISYSNQPQHF. Full variable domain (missing parts from reference TRBV19 and TRBJ1-5): DGGITQSPKYLFRKEGQNVTLSCEQNLNHDAMYWYRQDPGQGLRLIYYSQIVNDFQKGDIAEGYSVSREKKESFPLTVTSAQKNPTAFYLCARQWDSKISYSNQPQHFGDGTRLSIL.

The V and J genes are TRBV28 and TRBJ2-5, with D possibly matching TRBD2 (6 bases). Germline V CDR1 and CDR2: MDHEN, SYDVKM. The CDR3 is 15 amino acids. Deletions cut 3 bases from V and 0 bases from J, with 11 bases between. CDR3 sequence reads: CASSFSGQYQETQYF. CDR3 in DNA: TGTGCCAGCAGTTTTAGCGGACAATACCAAGAGACCCAGTACTTC.

The rearrangement links TRBV11-2 to TRBJ2-4, with 9 bases lining up with TRBD1. The V gene's germline CDR1 is SGHAT and CDR2 FQNNGV. The CDR3 has 15 amino acids. V shed 3 bases, J shed 8 bases, and the junction held 8 bases outside the gene matches. The CDR3: CASSLPGTGFHIQYF. The DNA for the CDR3 is TGTGCCAGCAGCTTGCCAGGGACAGGGTTCCACATTCAGTACTTC.

This chain joins TRBV7-2 and TRBJ2-1; a weak D match, TRBD1 (6 bases). Per the germline V gene, CDR1 is SGHTA and CDR2 is FQGNSA. This CDR3 spans 15 amino acids. V was shortened by 2 bases and J by 4 bases, with 12 bases between the two germline ends. The CDR3 nucleotides read TGTGCCAGCAGCTTACGATCACAGGGTTACAATGAGCAGTTCTTC. Translated: CASSLRSQGYNEQFF.

The V gene is TRBV9, the J gene TRBJ1-1, with TRBD1 matching 7 bases. J lost 0 bases, V lost 7 bases, and 6 bases had no gene match. This CDR3 is built from 14 residues. Germline CDR1 SGDLS, CDR2 YYNGEE. The CDR3: CASSGGQLNTEAFF. CDR3 DNA: TGTGCCAGCTCAGGGGGACAGTTGAACACTGAAGCTTTCTTT.

This chain uses TRBV7-9 with TRBJ2-7, with 10 positions matching TRBD1. V lost 6 bases to trimming and J lost 6 bases; unmatched junction nucleotides: 8. Germline CDR1 and CDR2: SEHNR and FQNEAQ (reference sequence). The CDR3 is made up of 14 amino acids. Here the CDR3 reads CASRRTGGSGEQYF. The CDR3 coding sequence is TGTGCCAGCAGGAGGACAGGGGGATCGGGCGAGCAGTACTTC.

This rearrangement joins TRBV9 to TRBJ2-1; 8 bases align to TRBD1. V shed 4 bases, J shed 12 bases, and the junction held 15 bases outside the gene matches. Looked up from germline, CDR1 is SGDLS and CDR2 is YYNGEE. CDR3 length equals 15 residues. The CDR3 spells CASSKSGTGPRGQFF. In DNA, the CDR3 is TGTGCCAGCAGCAAATCCGGGACAGGACCGCGGGGGCAGTTCTTC.

This chain joins TRBV5-1 and TRBJ2-7, with a possible D match to TRBD2 (6 bases). The CDR3 has 16 amino acids. Germline V gene lookup returns CDR1 SGHRS and CDR2 YFSETQ. Trimming removed 0 bases at V and 2 bases at J, with 15 bases between. The CDR3 region has the DNA TGCGCCAGCAGCTTGGCCTTGGGGGGAAGGGCCTACGAGCAGTACTTC. Residues: CASSLALGGRAYEQYF.

The J gene is TRBJ2-7, the V gene TRBV28; D is unclear. CDR1 is MDHEN and CDR2 is SYDVKM in the germline V gene. The length of the CDR3 is 12 residues. V was trimmed by 5 bases and J by 2 bases, leaving 7 bases between them. CDR3 sequence reads: CASSLLPYEQYF. CDR3 coding DNA: TGTGCCAGCAGTCTCCTACCCTACGAGCAGTACTTC.

The chain carries TRBV6-1 and TRBJ1-4; D is ambiguous. CDR1 and CDR2 (germline): MNHNS, SASEGT. The CDR3 sequence is 14 residues long. Trimming shortened V by 6 bases and J by 0 bases, and 8 bases separated the two germline ends. The chain's CDR3 is CASSWQATNEKLFF. DNA for the CDR3: TGTGCCAGCAGCTGGCAGGCAACTAATGAAAAACTGTTTTTT.

The chain joins TRBV19 to TRBJ1-1; TRBD1 is a possible D gene (5 bases). This CDR3 comprises 12 residues. CDR1 is LNHDA, CDR2 SQIVND, per germline (reference sequence). V was clipped by 10 bases and J by 5 bases, with 14 bases between them. The CDR3 DNA sequence: TGTGCCACCAGGGTAGGGATTACTGAAGCTTTCTTT. Translation: CATRVGITEAFF.

The chain has TRBV12-5 and TRBJ2-7, with D perhaps matching TRBD1 (6 bases). CDR1 and CDR2 from the germline V gene are LGHNT and FRNRAP. The CDR3 runs to 13 residues. Trimming pared 2 bases from V and 4 bases from J, leaving 9 bases between. CDR3 sequence (DNA): TGTGCTAGTGGTTTGTTCGGACAGTACGAGCAGTACTTC. Translation: CASGLFGQYEQYF.

The chain uses TRBV19 and TRBJ1-2; 7 bases agree with TRBD1. The CDR3 runs to 14 residues. With V trimmed by 6 bases and J by 8 bases, 12 bases remained unmatched. Per germline, CDR1 LNHDA and CDR2 SQIVND (reference sequence). CDR3: CASRPTGINRGYTF. DNA of the CDR3: TGTGCCAGTAGACCGACAGGGATCAACCGGGGCTACACCTTC.

A few counts support this clone. The V call is TRBV27, the J call TRBJ2-7, with TRBD1 matching 9 bases. The germline V gene encodes CDR1 MNHEY and CDR2 SMNVEV (reference sequence). The CDR3 loop spans 14 amino acids. The J segment lost 7 bases and the V segment lost 5 bases, leaving 9 bases of the junction unmatched. CDR3 nucleotide sequence: TGTGCCAGCAGTACCGGGACAGGGAGGAGAGAGCAGTACTTC. Protein sequence: CASSTGTGRREQYF.

The chain uses TRBV7-9 and TRBJ2-7; D is perhaps TRBD1 (6 bases). Germline loops: CDR1 SEHNR, CDR2 FQNEAQ (reference sequence). This CDR3 region has 14 residues. V lost 3 bases, J lost 2 bases, and 11 bases lay in between. CDR3 DNA sequence: TGTGCCAGCAGCTTGCCGCAGGGGCCCTACGAGCAGTACTTC. It yields the protein CASSLPQGPYEQYF.

This CDR3 reads CASSVGQGQAFF. For the CDR3, the DNA is TGTGCCAGCAGCGTGGGACAGGGACAAGCTTTCTTT. The rearrangement uses TRBV9 and TRBJ1-1; 9 positions match TRBD1. V was pared by 2 bases and J by 9 bases, with 2 bases of the junction left unmatched. The germline gives CDR1 SGDLS, CDR2 YYNGEE. The CDR3 runs 12 residues.

V is TRBV6-1 and J is TRBJ1-3, with a weak D call TRBD1 (5 bases). Germline loops: CDR1 MNHNS, CDR2 SASEGT. V dropped 5 bases and J dropped 2 bases, with 13 bases sitting between them. The CDR3 spans 15 residues. This chain's CDR3 is CASSLDSGPGNTIYF. The CDR3 DNA follows: TGTGCCAGCAGTCTCGACAGTGGCCCTGGAAACACCATATATTTT.

The rearrangement links TRBV5-1 to TRBJ1-3; 9 bases are shared with TRBD1. V was pared by 5 bases and J by 3 bases, with 9 bases of the junction left unmatched. The CDR3 extends over 16 amino acids. CDR1 and CDR2 (germline): SGHRS, YFSETQ. Here the CDR3 DNA reads TGCGCCAGCAGAGCCGCCGGGACAGGGATTGGAAACACCATATATTTT. Translating gives CASRAAGTGIGNTIYF.

In this sample, this clone turned up a few times. The chain combines TRBV7-9 with TRBJ1-3; 7 positions match TRBD1. There are 15 residues in the CDR3. Trimming cost V 5 bases and J 3 bases; bases outside gene matches: 7. Germline V lookup: CDR1 SEHNR, CDR2 FQNEAQ (reference sequence). The CDR3 region has the DNA TGTGCCAGCAGCCTAAGGGGGCTTGTTGGAAACACCATATATTTT. Protein sequence: CASSLRGLVGNTIYF. Together with reference TRBV7-9 and TRBJ1-3, the CDR3 gives the full variable domain: DTGVSQNPRHKITKRGQNVTFRCDPISEHNRLYWYRQTLGQGPEFLTYFQNEAQLEKSRLLSDRFSAERPKGSFSTLEIQRTEQGDSAMYLCASSLRGLVGNTIYFGEGSWLTVV.

The CDR3 protein is CAIPPGLSPYNEQFF. DNA for the CDR3: TGTGCCATCCCCCCTGGGCTCAGCCCCTACAATGAGCAGTTCTTC. This chain links TRBV10-3 with TRBJ2-1, with D hard to call. Germline V gene lookup returns CDR1 ENHRY and CDR2 SYGVKD. CDR3 length: 15 amino acids. V was pared by 8 bases and J by 2 bases, with 16 bases between.

CDR3 in amino acids: CASSRSPGEPNYGYTF. In nucleotides, the CDR3 is TGCGCCAGCAGCCGCTCCCCGGGAGAACCCAACTATGGCTACACCTTC. This chain connects TRBV4-3 to TRBJ1-2; D ambiguous. Per germline, CDR1 LGHNA and CDR2 YSLEER. V was trimmed by 4 bases and J by 2 bases, leaving 17 bases between them. This CDR3 region has 16 residues.

V usage is TRBV19 and J usage is TRBJ1-5; D might be TRBD1 (6 bases). The CDR3 contains 16 residues. Per the germline V gene, CDR1 is LNHDA and CDR2 is SQIVND (reference sequence). Trimming shortened V by 4 bases and J by 6 bases, and 19 bases separated the two germline ends. CDR3 protein: CASSTMRQGRSQPQHF. The CDR3 DNA reads as TGTGCCAGTAGTACCATGCGCCAGGGGAGAAGTCAGCCCCAGCATTTT.

This chain joins TRBV29-1 and TRBJ2-2; D call uncertain. Germline-derived CDR1 and CDR2 are SQVTM and ANQGSEA. Trimming removed 5 bases at V and 6 bases at J, with 10 bases between. The CDR3 extends over 12 amino acids. The CDR3 DNA is TGCAGCGTTAAACCAGGATCCGGGGAGCTGTTTTTT. It translates to CSVKPGSGELFF.